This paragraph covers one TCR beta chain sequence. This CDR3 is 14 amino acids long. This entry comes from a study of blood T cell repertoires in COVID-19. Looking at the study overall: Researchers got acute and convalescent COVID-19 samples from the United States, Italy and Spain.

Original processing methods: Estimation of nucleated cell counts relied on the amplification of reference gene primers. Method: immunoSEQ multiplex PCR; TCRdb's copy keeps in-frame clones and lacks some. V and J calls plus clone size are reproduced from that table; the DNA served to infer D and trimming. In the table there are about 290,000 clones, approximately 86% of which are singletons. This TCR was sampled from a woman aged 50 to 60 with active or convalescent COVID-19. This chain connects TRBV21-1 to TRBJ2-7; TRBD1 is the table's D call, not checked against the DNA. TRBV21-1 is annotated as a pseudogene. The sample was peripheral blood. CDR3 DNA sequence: TGTGCCAGCACCGGACAGGGTAGCCCCTACGAGCAGTACTTC. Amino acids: CASTGQGSPYEQYF.